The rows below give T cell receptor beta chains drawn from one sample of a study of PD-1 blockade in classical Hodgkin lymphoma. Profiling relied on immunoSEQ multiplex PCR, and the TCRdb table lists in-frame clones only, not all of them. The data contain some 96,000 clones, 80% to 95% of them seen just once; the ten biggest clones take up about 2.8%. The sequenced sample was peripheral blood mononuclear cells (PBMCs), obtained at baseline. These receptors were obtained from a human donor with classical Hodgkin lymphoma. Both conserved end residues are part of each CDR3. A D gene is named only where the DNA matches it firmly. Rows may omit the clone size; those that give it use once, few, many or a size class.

TGTGCCAGCAGTCTAAAGGGGATACGGACTGAAGCTTTCTTT	CASSLKGIRTEAFF	14	TRBJ1-1	TRBV28	NA	NA
TGTGCCAGCAGCGTGGTCCCGGAATCCTACGAGCAGTACTTC	CASSVVPESYEQYF	14	TRBJ2-7	TRBV7-3	NA	NA
TGTGCCAGCAGCCTCCCAGGTCGGACCGACAATGAGCAGTTCTTC	CASSLPGRTDNEQFF	15	TRBJ2-1	TRBV4-2	NA	NA
TGTGCCAGCTCACCCAGGACTAGCGGGATGCGGGGCAATGAGCAGTTCTTC	CASSPRTSGMRGNEQFF	17	TRBJ2-1	TRBV18	TRBD2	NA
TGTGCCAGCGGAAACAGGGGGGCCAACTATGGCTACACCTTC	CASGNRGANYGYTF	14	TRBJ1-2	TRBV27	TRBD1	NA
TGTGCCAGCCAGGCCGGGGTGTATCAGCCCCAGCATTTT	CASQAGVYQPQHF	13	TRBJ1-5	TRBV27	NA	NA
TGTGCCAGCAGTGAACAGGGGAGTGGGGACACCGGGGAGCTGTTTTTT	CASSEQGSGDTGELFF	16	TRBJ2-2	TRBV2	NA	NA
TGTGCCATCCGCCCAAGCGGGAGGGCCGTCGGGGAGCTGTTTTTT	CAIRPSGRAVGELFF	15	TRBJ2-2	TRBV10-3	TRBD2	NA
TGTGCCAGCAGTCCCGGGACAGGGTTTGGGGGCACTGAAGCTTTCTTT	CASSPGTGFGGTEAFF	16	TRBJ1-1	TRBV2	TRBD1	NA
TGTGCCTGGAGCCTTAGGTTAGGACGGGAGGCCCGTGAGGGAAGAGAGCAGTACTTC	CAWSLRLGREAREGREQYF	19	TRBJ2-7	TRBV30	TRBD2	NA
TGTGCCAGCAGCCTCGGTACTCCCTACGAGCAGTACTTC	CASSLGTPYEQYF	13	TRBJ2-7	TRBV11-2	NA	NA
TGCGCCAGCAGCTACTCTCAGGGGGCAATCGGGGAGCTGTTTTTT	CASSYSQGAIGELFF	15	TRBJ2-2	TRBV5-1	TRBD1	NA
TGTGCCAGCAGTGAACGCGTTCCTTCCACCGGGGAGCTGTTTTTT	CASSERVPSTGELFF	15	TRBJ2-2	TRBV6-1	NA	NA
TGCGCCAGCAGCTGGGGAATGGGGAGCAATCAGCCCCAGCATTTT	CASSWGMGSNQPQHF	15	TRBJ1-5	TRBV5-1	NA	few
TGTGCCAGCTCCGCGTCAGGGGAAGAGACCCAGTACTTC	CASSASGEETQYF	13	TRBJ2-5	TRBV18	NA	NA
TGTGCCTGGAGTGTAAAGGGATTGGGGACTGAAGCTTTCTTT	CAWSVKGLGTEAFF	14	TRBJ1-1	TRBV30	NA	once
TGTGCCAGCAGCCAAAACGGGGCTAGCGCCGCCTACGAGCAGTACTTC	CASSQNGASAAYEQYF	16	TRBJ2-7	TRBV4-2	NA	NA
TGTGCCAGCAGCTTACAGGGGGGCCTCAAAGCTTTCTTT	CASSLQGGLKAFF	13	TRBJ1-1	TRBV7-9	TRBD1	once
TGTGCCAGCAGCTTATCGCTAGCGGGAGAGGTGAAGGCGCAGTATTTT	CASSLSLAGEVKAQYF	16	TRBJ2-3	TRBV7-9	TRBD2	NA
TGTGCCAGCAGCTTTAGCGGGACTCTCTACGAGCAGTACTTC	CASSFSGTLYEQYF	14	TRBJ2-7	TRBV5-4	TRBD2	NA
TGTGCCTGGATCGGGATTACTAGCACAGATACGCAGTATTTT	CAWIGITSTDTQYF	14	TRBJ2-3	TRBV30	NA	NA
TGTGCCTGGAGTGTATCATCCCTTTGGGGCGGGGAGCTGTTTTTT	CAWSVSSLWGGELFF	15	TRBJ2-2	TRBV30	NA	NA
TGTGCCAGCAGCTCGACAGGGGGAAGCTCCTACAATGAGCAGTTCTTC	CASSSTGGSSYNEQFF	16	TRBJ2-1	TRBV5-4	TRBD1	once
TGTGCCAGCAGCTTGTCGGGACAATACTTGATCTACGAGCAGTACTTC	CASSLSGQYLIYEQYF	16	TRBJ2-7	TRBV5-6	NA	NA
TGTGCCAGCAGCCATGGACTAGCGGGAGTGAGGGAGCAGTACTTC	CASSHGLAGVREQYF	15	TRBJ2-7	TRBV7-9	TRBD2	few
TGTGCCATCAGAAACTCTAGCGTAAACATTCAGTACTTC	CAIRNSSVNIQYF	13	TRBJ2-4	TRBV10-3	NA	NA
TGTGCCAGCAGCTTGTTCATTACAGAGACCCAGTACTTC	CASSLFITETQYF	13	TRBJ2-5	TRBV5-4	NA	NA
TGCGCCAGCAGCCCGGGACAGGGTATGGGGAACACTGAAGCTTTCTTT	CASSPGQGMGNTEAFF	16	TRBJ1-1	TRBV5-1	TRBD1	NA
TGTGCCAGCTCCATCTTTCAGGGGACAGCCATGAACACTGAAGCTTTCTTT	CASSIFQGTAMNTEAFF	17	TRBJ1-1	TRBV18	TRBD1	NA
TGTGCCAGCAGCCCCGCCGGGGAGGTCTATGGCTACACCTTC	CASSPAGEVYGYTF	14	TRBJ1-2	TRBV7-6	NA	NA
TGTGCCAGCTCACCAACGGCCACTCTCCTGGGCTACGAGCAGTACTTC	CASSPTATLLGYEQYF	16	TRBJ2-7	TRBV18	NA	NA
TGTGCCAGCAGTGCGGGAGGCTCGGGGGGTGAGCAGTTCTTC	CASSAGGSGGEQFF	14	TRBJ2-1	TRBV2	TRBD2	few
TGCGCCAGCAGCTCCAGGAAGGAGCAGTACTTC	CASSSRKEQYF	11	TRBJ2-7	TRBV5-1	NA	once
TGTGCCAGCAGCCGTAGCGGGACAAAAGAGACCCAGTACTTC	CASSRSGTKETQYF	14	TRBJ2-5	TRBV11-2	TRBD2	NA
TGCGCCAGCAGCCATGGACAGCAGAACACTGAAGCTTTCTTT	CASSHGQQNTEAFF	14	TRBJ1-1	TRBV4-1	NA	NA
TGTGCCAGCAGCCCCAATGTAGATACGCAGTATTTT	CASSPNVDTQYF	12	TRBJ2-3	TRBV7-9	NA	NA
TGTGCCAGCAGCGTACTTAGCGGGAGGAAACGCACAGATACGCAGTATTTT	CASSVLSGRKRTDTQYF	17	TRBJ2-3	TRBV9	TRBD2	NA
TGTGCCAGCAAAGGACAGGGCTACAATGAGCAGTTCTTC	CASKGQGYNEQFF	13	TRBJ2-1	TRBV28	TRBD1	NA
TGTGCCAGCAGCCAACCACAGACTCCCGAGCAGTACTTC	CASSQPQTPEQYF	13	TRBJ2-7	TRBV28	NA	NA
TGTGCCAGCAGCGTAGGAAGGACAGGGGGCCCGCCATACAATGAGCAGTTCTTC	CASSVGRTGGPPYNEQFF	18	TRBJ2-1	TRBV9	TRBD1	NA
TGTGCCAGCAGTGAAGCAAGGGCCGGGGAGCTGTTTTTT	CASSEARAGELFF	13	TRBJ2-2	TRBV6-1	NA	NA
TGTGCCAGTAGTATAGATCATACAGACTACAATGAGCAGTTCTTC	CASSIDHTDYNEQFF	15	TRBJ2-1	TRBV19	NA	NA
TGTGCCAGCAGCTCACATAAGACAGGGGGCGCGTTTAGCGCAGATACGCAGTATTTT	CASSSHKTGGAFSADTQYF	19	TRBJ2-3	TRBV11-2	TRBD1	NA
TGTGCCAGCAGCTTCGACCGCCGGACAGGGCACTATGGCTACACCTTC	CASSFDRRTGHYGYTF	16	TRBJ1-2	TRBV9	TRBD1	once
TGTGCCAGCAGCCCAGCGGGTGGGCGGAGGAACACTGAAGCTTTCTTT	CASSPAGGRRNTEAFF	16	TRBJ1-1	TRBV7-9	NA	NA
TGTGCCAGCAGCTCCCGACAGGTCACAGATACGCAGTATTTT	CASSSRQVTDTQYF	14	TRBJ2-3	TRBV9	NA	NA
TGCGCCAGCAGCTTGGAGGGCAGCAGCACCCAGTACTTC	CASSLEGSSTQYF	13	TRBJ2-5	TRBV5-1	NA	NA
TGCAGCGTTGAGGCGGGAGTCACAGATACGCAGTATTTT	CSVEAGVTDTQYF	13	TRBJ2-3	TRBV29-1	TRBD2	NA